This TCR beta chain was observed in a study of blood T cells in healthy people across ages. Comment on this clonotype: The antigen is not known.

The CDR3 extends over 15 amino acids. Germline CDR1 and CDR2: SQVTM and ANQGSEA. Findings and caveats of the study: Diversity of TCR beta per million T cells declined in a roughly linear way with age.

A second roughly 6 to 11 cycle PCR used barcoded and J-beta primers. TCRdb passed the 5' RACE reads through MiXCR, listing each CDR3 protein once. This repertoire shows 1.5 million or so distinct CDR3 sequences, roughly 43% found once; its top ten account for about 3.8%. The receptor was derived from a woman aged 18-29 years in good health. Source material: blood. The gene calls are TRBV29-1 and TRBJ2-1; no clear D gene. The J call is in doubt because the DNA end fits TRBJ2-7 better. The CDR3 loop reads CSVAGEVRSYNEQYF. The CDR3 region has the DNA TGCAGCGTTGCGGGTGAGGTGAGATCCTACAATGAGCAGTACTTC.